This note documents a single TCR beta chain sequence. The clone's antigen remains unknown. Qualities for individual bases were not recorded, and no much larger clone is one base off. This sample stems from a study of cytotoxic CD8 clonotypes in ibrutinib-treated CLL (dated by TCRdb to the early 2020s). Broadly, across the study: The cohort included approximately 15 treatment-naive and about a dozen relapsed/refractory patients; approximately 17 were IGHV unmutated. Cryopreserved peripheral blood mononuclear cells were obtained before treatment, at response, and at either sustained remission or disease progression. The response samples were drawn at a median of 12 months into treatment, with a range of about 6 to 36 months. On average, each sample had roughly 260,000 productive templates and approximately 85,000 productive rearrangements. Responses were partial in approximately 24 patients and complete in 2; after median about 68 months follow-up, around 15 stayed in remission and about twelve progressed. Longitudinal samples were available for about 30% of the roughly 86 trial participants. All remission and progressive disease samples were collected while patients were still receiving ibrutinib. What the authors observed across the whole study: Public clonotypes were found to be uncommon and were observed to contract or remain stable during treatment; the increase in clonality was shown to reflect expansion of private clonotypes at ibrutinib response. Baseline clonality was found to be higher than that of age-matched healthy donors and was strongly correlated with circulating CD8+ T-cell counts. Sampling times were not matched between patients in sustained remission and patients whose disease was progressing, and lymph node repertoires were not examined. Clonality rose at ibrutinib response, remained stable during sustained remission, and dropped back toward baseline at progression.

Each clonotype received, on average, approximately 9.9x coverage in deep resolution sequencing performed on a MiSeq, where the target depth lay between 1 in 1 million and 1 in 200,000 T cells. The immunoSEQ hsTCRB Kit was used to generate the TCR beta libraries. On the study's bioinformatics: ImmunoSEQ Data Assistant and ImmunoSEQ Analyzer were used for data analysis, and V, D and J genes were assigned according to IMGT definitions. Clonality, with values ranging from 0 to 1, was calculated as one minus the normalized Shannon entropy of productive rearrangement frequencies. Only overrepresented clonotypes making up at least 0.05% of the repertoire of each patient were included in the public clonotype analysis. Repertoires from 10 to 15 age-matched healthy donors in immuneACCESS were used as clonality controls. Here the immuneACCESS table is served through TCRdb, limited to in-frame sequences with V and J called. Missing clones are a known gap in these copies; in checked studies unresolved V genes cover under half, and the rest lacks a known reason. The DNA gave D and trimming, while V, J and clone size come from that table. This sample has 130,000 to 150,000 clones in its table, and 79% of those were observed once. The ten biggest clones cover around 13% of the sample.

The CDR3 runs 13 amino acids, cysteine and phenylalanine included. Left in the record is the CDR3 DNA by itself, 39 bases read in frame from the first base. As encoded in the germline V gene (reference sequence), CDR1 is SGHKS while CDR2 is YYEKEE. Trimming at the junction amounts to 4 bases on V and 4 bases on J, and the germline ends lie 11 bases apart. The meaning of the sample's time point label: about eleven months on ibrutinib. For TCR beta library preparation, roughly 2 micrograms of genomic DNA were isolated from cryopreserved PBMCs. Longitudinal blood samples from CLL patients on ibrutinib monotherapy underwent high-throughput TCR beta sequencing. The patients took part in an open-label, single-center phase 2 trial of ibrutinib monotherapy.

The chain links TRBV5-5 with TRBJ1-2, with an unclear D gene assignment. Sample: PBMCs, taken after 12 months of ibrutinib treatment. The TCR comes from a human donor with chronic lymphocytic leukemia. The CDR3 amino acid sequence is: CASSDEGVYGYTF. The sequenced DNA: TGTGCCAGCAGCGACGAGGGAGTCTATGGCTACACCTTC.